The 17 T cell receptor beta chains presented below share a single source sample, sequenced in a study of blood T cell repertoires in COVID-19. The method was immunoSEQ multiplex PCR; TCRdb's version includes in-frame clones alone and lacks a portion of them. The sample gives 250,000 to 350,000 clones, around 87% of which show up once; about 2% is in the top ten. Input material: peripheral blood. Source of these receptors: a young man with active or convalescent COVID-19.

This chain uses TRBV27 with TRBJ2-7; 8 nucleotides match TRBD2. The CDR3 loop spans 14 amino acids. Losses at the gene ends were 7 bases for V and 2 bases for J; bases not matched to a gene: 7. Germline assignment: CDR1 MNHEY and CDR2 SMNVEV (reference sequence). CDR3 amino acids: CASTGGTIPYEQYF. CDR3 sequence (DNA): TGTGCCAGCACGGGGGGGACTATACCCTACGAGCAGTACTTC.

The genes are TRBV7-2 and TRBJ2-7, with 8 bases aligning to TRBD2. This CDR3 comprises 15 residues. Germline V gene sequence: CDR1 SGHTA, CDR2 FQGNSA. The J segment lost 1 base and the V segment lost 4 bases, leaving 6 bases of the junction unmatched. CDR3 sequence reads: CASSYERGRSYEQYF. In DNA form, the CDR3 reads TGTGCCAGCAGCTACGAGCGGGGGCGATCCTACGAGCAGTACTTC.

This chain connects TRBV6-5 to TRBJ2-2, with D unresolved. Per the germline V gene, CDR1 is MNHEY and CDR2 is SVGAGI. CDR3 length equals 15 residues. The germline V and J ends were trimmed by 6 bases and 1 base, with 12 bases remaining between them. The CDR3, as DNA: TGTGCCAGCAGGCTGTCGACTGAGAACACCGGGGAGCTGTTTTTT. Translation gives CASRLSTENTGELFF.

This clone showed up just once. The rearrangement links TRBV6-4 to TRBJ1-6, with TRBD1 identical over 9 bases. There are 14 residues in the CDR3. The ends lost 6 bases at V and 4 bases at J; junction bases unmatched: 1. Germline loops: CDR1 MRHNA, CDR2 SNTAGT. As DNA, the CDR3 is TGTGCCAGCAGAGACAGGGGGTATAATTCACCCCTCCACTTT. Protein product: CASRDRGYNSPLHF.

V and J are TRBV7-2 and TRBJ2-7; TRBD2 aligns across 8 bases. V was clipped by 5 bases and J by 0 bases; unmatched bases: 18. Germline loops: CDR1 SGHTA, CDR2 FQGNSA. This CDR3 has 19 residues. This CDR3 reads CASSRTRGLAGGSSYEQYF. CDR3 nucleotide sequence: TGTGCCAGCAGCCGGACAAGGGGGTTGGCGGGAGGTAGCTCCTACGAGCAGTACTTC.

This clone has just a few counts. V is TRBV28 and J is TRBJ2-5, with a weak D call TRBD2 (5 bases). Trimming took 5 bases from V and 5 from J, leaving 15 bases between them. CDR3 length equals 14 residues. Germline CDR1 and CDR2: MDHEN and SYDVKM. CDR3 amino acids: CASSPPRGWETQYF. CDR3 nucleotides: TGTGCCAGCAGTCCCCCCCGCGGGTGGGAGACCCAGTACTTC.

This clone has only a few counts. The chain joins TRBV9 to TRBJ1-2, with D possibly TRBD1 on 5 matching bases. Between the trimmed V and J ends, which lost 3 bases and 7 bases, there was a span of 16 bases. In germline, CDR1 is SGDLS, CDR2 YYNGEE. This CDR3 has 14 residues. This CDR3 is CASSAEKVQGGYTF. The DNA of the CDR3 is TGTGCCAGCAGCGCGGAGAAAGTTCAGGGTGGCTACACCTTC.

This clone was seen a single time. This chain links TRBV2 with TRBJ2-7; D remains ambiguous. The CDR3 runs to 12 residues. V gave up 4 bases and J gave up 4 bases, with 8 bases separating them. The germline CDR1 and CDR2 sequences are SNHLY and FYNNEI. The CDR3 spells CASSGSEYEQYF. CDR3 DNA: TGTGCCAGCAGTGGCTCTGAGTACGAGCAGTACTTC.

V and J are TRBV6-5 and TRBJ1-5, with D tentatively TRBD1 (5 bases). This CDR3 comprises 13 residues. The germline V and J ends were trimmed by 7 bases and 11 bases, with 18 bases remaining between them. CDR1 and CDR2 (germline): MNHEY, SVGAGI. The CDR3 DNA reads as TGTGCCAGCAAGGGCCCCAAGGGCAGGGCCCAGCATTTT. Translated: CASKGPKGRAQHF.

The chain couples TRBV9 to TRBJ2-5, with TRBD2 matching over 10 bases. The CDR3 totals 16 residues. Germline-derived CDR1 and CDR2 are SGDLS and YYNGEE. V shed 0 bases, J shed 5 bases, and the junction held 7 bases outside the gene matches. The CDR3 nucleotides are TGTGCCAGCAGCGTAGGCCTAGCGGGAGCGGAGGAGACCCAGTACTTC. It specifies CASSVGLAGAEETQYF.

The rearrangement links TRBV27 to TRBJ1-2; D is unresolved. Trimming took 6 bases from V and 3 from J, leaving 14 bases between them. Germline V gene sequence: CDR1 MNHEY, CDR2 SMNVEV (reference sequence). This CDR3 region has 14 residues. In nucleotides, the CDR3 is TGTGCCAGCAGCCCAACTCCCGGGGACTATGGCTACACCTTC. The encoded protein is CASSPTPGDYGYTF.

The chain recombines TRBV5-8 with TRBJ2-5; the match to TRBD1 covers 9 bases. Germline-derived CDR1 and CDR2 are SGHTS and YDEGEE. This CDR3 contains 16 residues. V was pared by 4 bases and J by 5 bases, with 12 bases of the junction left unmatched. CDR3 nucleotides: TGTGCCAGCAGCCTCAATCCTACAGGGGGCAGGGAGACCCAGTACTTC. It translates to CASSLNPTGGRETQYF.

The CDR3 sequence is CASSFTASGNTIYF. Here the CDR3 DNA reads TGTGCCAGCAGTTTCACAGCTTCTGGAAACACCATATATTTT. The genes are TRBV27 and TRBJ1-3; D gene unclear. There are 14 residues in the CDR3. Trimming pared 3 bases from V and 1 base from J, leaving 7 bases between. CDR1 is MNHEY and CDR2 is SMNVEV in the germline V gene (reference sequence).

J is TRBJ1-1 and V is TRBV10-3; no firm D call. The CDR3 contains 14 residues. V lost 2 bases, J lost 0 bases, and 7 bases lay in between. From germline, CDR1 is ENHRY and CDR2 SYGVKD. As DNA, the CDR3 is TGTGCCATCAGTGAGCCGGGGATGAACACTGAAGCTTTCTTT. Protein sequence: CAISEPGMNTEAFF.

The rearrangement uses TRBV4-1 and TRBJ2-7; 10 positions agree with TRBD2. The ends lost 0 bases at V and 6 bases at J; junction bases unmatched: 5. Germline V gene lookup returns CDR1 MGHRA and CDR2 YSYEKL. This CDR3 region has 15 residues. Here the CDR3 reads CASSQERLAGAEQYF. CDR3 sequence (DNA): TGCGCCAGCAGCCAAGAACGGCTAGCGGGGGCCGAGCAGTACTTC.

The chain recombines TRBV6-6 with TRBJ1-6, with 10 bases identical to TRBD1. Germline loops: CDR1 MNHNY, CDR2 SVGAGI (reference sequence). CDR3 length: 15 residues. Trimming took 3 bases from V and 9 from J; bases not matched to a gene: 5. The CDR3 region has the DNA TGTGCCAGCAGTTATCGGACAGGGGGTAGTTCACCCCTCCACTTT. It specifies CASSYRTGGSSPLHF.

The chain is built from TRBV7-9 and TRBJ2-7; 8 bases are shared with TRBD2. CDR1 and CDR2 from the germline V gene are SEHNR and FQNEAQ (reference sequence). Trimming took 4 bases from V and 3 from J; bases not matched to a gene: 14. The CDR3 runs 17 residues. The chain's CDR3 is CASSWVDTGTRGYEQYF. In DNA form, the CDR3 reads TGTGCCAGCAGCTGGGTCGATACCGGGACTAGAGGCTACGAGCAGTACTTC. The full variable domain, its missing parts supplied by reference TRBV7-9 and TRBJ2-7, is DTGVSQNPRHKITKRGQNVTFRCDPISEHNRLYWYRQTLGQGPEFLTYFQNEAQLEKSRLLSDRFSAERPKGSFSTLEIQRTEQGDSAMYLCASSWVDTGTRGYEQYFGPGTRLTVT.